This T cell receptor (beta chain) was recorded in a study of breast tumors, draining lymph nodes, adjacent tissues. This clonotype was recorded at least ten times. TCRdb recomputed calls from the multiplex PCR reads with MiXCR, one row per CDR3 protein. Among roughly 110,000 distinct CDR3 sequences, roughly 33% were seen once, and the ten largest hold 4.5% to 7%. The V end lost 8 bases, the J end lost 0 bases, and 14 bases lay between the germline ends. The length of the CDR3 is 14 residues. The germline CDR1 and CDR2 sequences are MNHEY and SMNVEV (reference sequence). Breast cancer patients provided tissue from their axillary draining lymph nodes.

Input material: axillary lymph node tissue. The chain uses TRBV27 and TRBJ2-7, with no clear D. This TCR was recovered from a female donor with breast cancer. Some clones in this sample may be carry-over from other donors' samples. CDR3 DNA sequence: TGTGCCAGCGGGTTAGCCAAGAGCTCCTACGAGCAGTACTTC. Translating gives CASGLAKSSYEQYF.